One sample yielded the 16 T cell receptor beta chains listed below, sequenced in a study of blood T cell repertoires in COVID-19. Assay: immunoSEQ multiplex PCR; the TCRdb copy retains only in-frame clones and omits some. The repertoire holds fewer than 120,000 clones, with almost 80% as singletons. Sequencing was done on a sample of peripheral blood. Receptor source: a woman aged 80 or over with active or convalescent COVID-19.

The V call is TRBV5-1, the J call TRBJ2-2; possible D gene TRBD2, 6 bases. The V and J ends lost 3 bases and 5 bases respectively, with 11 bases between them. The CDR3 is 14 residues long. Germline V CDR1 and CDR2: SGHRS, YFSETQ. Here the CDR3 reads CASSSGTRTGELFF. The CDR3 DNA follows: TGCGCCAGCAGCTCCGGGACTCGGACCGGGGAGCTGTTTTTT. The full variable domain, completed using reference TRBV5-1 and TRBJ2-2, is KAGVTQTPRYLIKTRGQQVTLSCSPISGHRSVSWYQQTPGQGLQFLFEYFSETQRNKGNFPGRFSGRQFSNSRSEMNVSTLELGDSALYLCASSSGTRTGELFFGEGSRLTVL.

V is TRBV11-2 and J is TRBJ1-1; D is ambiguous. Germline values: CDR1 SGHAT, CDR2 FQNNGV. Trimming left V 4 bases short and J 5 bases short, with 11 bases between. This CDR3 is built from 13 residues. In DNA form, the CDR3 reads TGTGCCAGCAGCTCTATGTCCCTAACTGAAGCTTTCTTT. Its protein is CASSSMSLTEAFF.

V usage is TRBV6-2 or TRBV6-3 and J usage is TRBJ2-1, with TRBD2 matching 7 bases. Unmatched junction bases numbered 7, after V lost 1 base and J lost 16 bases. The CDR3 contains 12 residues. Germline V gene sequence: CDR1 MNHEY, CDR2 SVGEGT. CDR3 nucleotides: TGTGCCAGCAGTTACTGGGAGGGACCGGGTTTCTTC. It specifies CASSYWEGPGFF.

This clone was seen once. CDR3: CASSLGATSETQYF. CDR3 in DNA: TGCGCCAGCAGCTTGGGGGCAACCTCGGAGACCCAGTACTTC. The chain recombines TRBV5-1 with TRBJ2-5; D gene uncertain. This CDR3 is built from 14 residues. Germline assignment: CDR1 SGHRS and CDR2 YFSETQ. The germline V and J ends were trimmed by 0 bases and 5 bases, with 11 bases remaining between them.

The chain links TRBV12-3 or TRBV12-4 to TRBJ1-3; D is possibly TRBD1 (5 bases). V was cut by 10 bases and J by 4 bases, with 14 bases left in between. The CDR3 extends over 13 amino acids. This chain's CDR3 is CAIGRANGNTIYF. The DNA for the CDR3 is TGTGCCATAGGCAGGGCGAACGGAAACACCATATATTTT.

The rearrangement links TRBV18 to TRBJ1-1; 7 bases align to TRBD1. CDR1 and CDR2 from the germline V gene are KGHSH and LQKENI. This CDR3 spans 13 amino acids. Unmatched junction bases numbered 10, after V lost 5 bases and J lost 10 bases. CDR3 nucleotide sequence: TGTGCCAGCTCAACCCAGGGGGGCAATGGAGCTTTCTTT. It encodes CASSTQGGNGAFF. The entire variable domain, with the rest obtained from reference TRBV18 and TRBJ1-1, is as follows: NAGVMQNPRHLVRRRGQEARLRCSPMKGHSHVYWYRQLPEEGLKFMVYLQKENIIDESGMPKERFSAEFPKEGPSILRIQQVVRGDSAAYFCASSTQGGNGAFFGQGTRLTVV.

The chain has TRBV28 and TRBJ2-1; no firm D call. Germline CDR1 reads MDHEN; CDR2 reads SYDVKM. CDR3 length: 13 amino acids. V shed 7 bases and J shed 10 bases, with 17 bases lying between them. DNA for the CDR3: TGTGCCAGCACCACGACCGGGTGGCGGGAGCAGTTCTTC. Translation: CASTTTGWREQFF.

Only one count was recorded for this clone. This chain uses TRBV6-6 with TRBJ1-4; D unclear. Germline CDR1 is MNHNY and CDR2 is SVGAGI (reference sequence). V lost 5 bases, J lost 0 bases, and 16 bases lay in between. This CDR3 is 17 amino acids long. The DNA for the CDR3 is TGTGCCAGCAGTCCAACAAGGGAGGAAGCAACTAATGAAAAACTGTTTTTT. It translates to CASSPTREEATNEKLFF.

The chain is built from TRBV29-1 and TRBJ1-1; D unclear. This CDR3 is built from 13 residues. Trimming cost V 0 bases and J 0 bases, with 5 bases left between them. CDR1 and CDR2 (germline): SQVTM, ANQGSEA. The CDR3 loop reads CSVEEYLNTEAFF. The CDR3 nucleotides read TGCAGCGTTGAAGAGTATTTGAACACTGAAGCTTTCTTT.

The chain has TRBV7-2 and TRBJ1-2; no firm D call. This CDR3 is built from 11 residues. Trimming took 5 bases from V and 10 from J, leaving 11 bases between them. CDR1 and CDR2 (germline): SGHTA, FQGNSA. CDR3 sequence: CASSPSIDYTF. The CDR3 coding sequence is TGTGCCAGCAGCCCCTCTATCGACTACACCTTC.

The chain combines TRBV14 with TRBJ2-1, with 10 bases that match TRBD2. V shed 0 bases and J 7 bases; nucleotides not matched to a gene: 6. Germline assignment: CDR1 SGHDN and CDR2 FVKESK. This CDR3 region has 16 residues. In DNA, the CDR3 is TGTGCCAGCAGCCAAGATGATCTAGCGGGAGTGAATGAGCAGTTCTTC. This gives the protein CASSQDDLAGVNEQFF.

The chain has TRBV7-9 and TRBJ1-1; D perhaps matches TRBD1 (5 bases). The CDR3 spans 13 residues. V was cut by 1 base and J by 4 bases, with 7 bases left in between. Germline CDR1 is SEHNR and CDR2 is FQNEAQ (reference sequence). The CDR3 is CASSLGQGTEAFF. The DNA for the CDR3 is TGTGCCAGCAGCTTAGGGCAGGGCACTGAAGCTTTCTTT.

The V call is TRBV7-2, the J call TRBJ2-5, with TRBD2 identical over 12 bases. CDR1 is SGHTA and CDR2 is FQGNSA in the germline V gene. The CDR3 has 19 residues. Losses at the gene ends were 8 bases for V and 0 bases for J; bases not matched to a gene: 16. The DNA of the CDR3 is TGTGCCAGCGGGAAAGTCCTAGCGGGAGGGCGGGGGTACCAAGAGACCCAGTACTTC. Amino acids: CASGKVLAGGRGYQETQYF.

The CDR3 reads CASSYWSRSYEQYF. CDR3 nucleotide sequence: TGTGCCAGCAGTTATTGGAGCCGCTCCTACGAGCAGTACTTC. V usage is TRBV6-2 or TRBV6-3 and J usage is TRBJ2-7; the D is unclear. The CDR3 spans 14 residues. The germline V and J ends were trimmed by 3 bases and 0 bases, with 9 bases remaining between them. CDR1 and CDR2 (germline): MNHEY, SVGEGT.

The chain carries TRBV29-1 and TRBJ2-1; D is ambiguous. CDR3 length: 21 residues. CDR1 and CDR2 (germline): SQVTM, ANQGSEA. The V end lost 7 bases, the J end lost 5 bases, and 39 bases lay between the germline ends. The CDR3 DNA is TGCAGCGCTACCCCATTCCTAGATCTCAAAAAACGGGTTAGCCTGCACAATGAGCAGTTCTTC. Protein: CSATPFLDLKKRVSLHNEQFF.

This chain joins TRBV2 and TRBJ1-4, with D possibly matching TRBD1 (6 bases). CDR3 length equals 14 residues. V was shortened by 4 bases and J by 6 bases, with 12 bases between the two germline ends. Germline values: CDR1 SNHLY, CDR2 FYNNEI. This CDR3 reads CASSVRTVDEKLFF. DNA of the CDR3: TGTGCCAGCAGTGTCCGGACAGTTGATGAAAAACTGTTTTTT.